The rows below give T cell receptor beta chains drawn from one sample of a study of blood T cell repertoires in COVID-19. TCRdb keeps only in-frame clones here, not all; method: immunoSEQ multiplex PCR. Among 150,000 to 200,000 clones listed, 65% to 85% were seen once. What was sequenced was PBMCs or T cells enriched from blood (not recorded which). These receptors came from a man in his 70s who had been exposed to COVID-19. Each CDR3 is given without its conserved first and last residue. The order of the fields is V gene, J gene, CDR3 protein.

v_call: TRBV7-2
j_call: TRBJ2-5
cdr3_aa: ASSPRQKETQY

v_call: TRBV2
j_call: TRBJ2-1
cdr3_aa: ASLLAGFSYNEQF

v_call: TRBV21-1
j_call: TRBJ1-1
cdr3_aa: ASSWTGGANTEAF

v_call: TRBV7-2
j_call: TRBJ1-1
cdr3_aa: ASSRDSLTTEAF

v_call: TRBV5-1
j_call: TRBJ2-7
cdr3_aa: ASSFGGEYYEQY

v_call: TRBV7-2
j_call: TRBJ1-1
cdr3_aa: ASSEQGWNTEAF

v_call: TRBV27
j_call: TRBJ1-1
cdr3_aa: ATKDILNTEAF

v_call: TRBV14
j_call: TRBJ2-5
cdr3_aa: ASSPRLLQETQY

v_call: TRBV19
j_call: TRBJ1-5
cdr3_aa: ASSIRTGGYSNQPQH

v_call: TRBV6-6
j_call: TRBJ1-2
cdr3_aa: ASHPYENYGYT

v_call: TRBV7-2
j_call: TRBJ2-5
cdr3_aa: ASSRPGTGQETQY

v_call: TRBV19
j_call: TRBJ1-2
cdr3_aa: ASSAQRYGYT

v_call: TRBV19
j_call: TRBJ1-1
cdr3_aa: ASSLRGHEEAF

v_call: TRBV27
j_call: TRBJ2-7
cdr3_aa: ASRAGTSGSPYEQY

v_call: TRBV9
j_call: TRBJ2-5
cdr3_aa: ASSVIDSTGETQY

v_call: TRBV6-5
j_call: TRBJ2-3
cdr3_aa: ASTFLGGAVDTQY

v_call: TRBV9
j_call: TRBJ2-1
cdr3_aa: ASSADSNNEQF

v_call: TRBV7-6
j_call: TRBJ1-1
cdr3_aa: ASSLGSTVNTEAF

v_call: TRBV3-1/TRBV3-2
j_call: TRBJ2-5
cdr3_aa: ASSQAGRGETQY

v_call: TRBV3-1/TRBV3-2
j_call: TRBJ1-2
cdr3_aa: ASSQALTGGDYGYT

v_call: TRBV29-1
j_call: TRBJ2-1
cdr3_aa: STSGAVIGTTGREQF

v_call: TRBV6-1
j_call: TRBJ2-2
cdr3_aa: ASSEDRVWATGELF

v_call: TRBV2
j_call: TRBJ1-1
cdr3_aa: ASSGQLMNTEAF

v_call: TRBV6-5
j_call: TRBJ2-7
cdr3_aa: ASFTDSYEQY

v_call: TRBV4-3
j_call: TRBJ2-5
cdr3_aa: ASSRLAGAGDQETQY

v_call: TRBV9
j_call: TRBJ2-2
cdr3_aa: ASSVGTGYGVGELF

v_call: TRBV5-1
j_call: TRBJ1-4
cdr3_aa: ASSPSGSATNEKLF

v_call: TRBV10-3
j_call: TRBJ1-2
cdr3_aa: AISEGQGPNYGYT

v_call: TRBV10-2
j_call: TRBJ2-1
cdr3_aa: ASSEGSGLSYNEQF

v_call: TRBV5-1
j_call: TRBJ2-7
cdr3_aa: ASYPLDRGSEQY

v_call: TRBV11-2
j_call: TRBJ2-7
cdr3_aa: ASSGTGVRGEQY

v_call: TRBV6-1
j_call: TRBJ2-2
cdr3_aa: ASSERTGNTGELF

v_call: TRBV4-3
j_call: TRBJ2-3
cdr3_aa: ASSQDRGPTDTQY

v_call: TRBV3-1/TRBV3-2
j_call: TRBJ1-2
cdr3_aa: ASSPTPNYGYT

v_call: TRBV10-2
j_call: TRBJ1-4
cdr3_aa: ASSEHQALF

v_call: TRBV23-1
j_call: TRBJ1-1
cdr3_aa: ASSHLRQGQGLFLNTEAF

v_call: TRBV7-6
j_call: TRBJ1-5
cdr3_aa: ASSLGTNQPQH